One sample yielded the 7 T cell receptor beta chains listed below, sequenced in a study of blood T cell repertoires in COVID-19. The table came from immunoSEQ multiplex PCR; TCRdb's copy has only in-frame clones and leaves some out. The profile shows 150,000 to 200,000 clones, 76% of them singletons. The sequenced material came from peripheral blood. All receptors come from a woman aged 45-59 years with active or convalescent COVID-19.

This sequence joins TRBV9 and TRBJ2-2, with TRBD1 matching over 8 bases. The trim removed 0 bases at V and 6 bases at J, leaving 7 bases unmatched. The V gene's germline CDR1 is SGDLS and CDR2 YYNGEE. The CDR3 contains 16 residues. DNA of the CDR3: TGTGCCAGCAGCGTAGGGGGAACAGGGGGTCCCGGGGAGCTGTTTTTT. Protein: CASSVGGTGGPGELFF. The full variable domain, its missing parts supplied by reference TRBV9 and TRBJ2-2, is DSGVTQTPKHLITATGQRVTLRCSPRSGDLSVYWYQQSLDQGLQFLIQYYNGEERAKGNILERFSAQQFPDLHSELNLSSLELGDSALYFCASSVGGTGGPGELFFGEGSRLTVL.

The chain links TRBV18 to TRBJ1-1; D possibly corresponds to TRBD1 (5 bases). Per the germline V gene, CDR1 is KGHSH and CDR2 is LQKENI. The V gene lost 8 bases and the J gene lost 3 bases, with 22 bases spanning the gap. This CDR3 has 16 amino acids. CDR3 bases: TGTGCCAGCAAAAGGGGCAACTCTGCTTTGGACACTGAAGCTTTCTTT. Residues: CASKRGNSALDTEAFF.

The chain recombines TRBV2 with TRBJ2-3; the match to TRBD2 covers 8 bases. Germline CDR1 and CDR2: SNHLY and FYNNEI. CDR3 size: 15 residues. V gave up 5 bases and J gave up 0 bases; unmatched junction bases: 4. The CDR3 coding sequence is TGTGCCAGCAGTAGAGCGGGGGCCAGCACAGATACGCAGTATTTT. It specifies CASSRAGASTDTQYF.

CDR3 residues: CASSFTGRNPFNEQFF. CDR3 sequence (DNA): TGTGCCAGCAGCTTTACCGGGAGGAACCCATTCAATGAGCAGTTCTTC. The chain carries TRBV7-2 and TRBJ2-1; TRBD2 matches 7 bases. The CDR3 has 16 residues. Germline V gives CDR1 SGHTA, CDR2 FQGNSA. Germline trimming cut 3 bases from V and 6 bases from J; bases unmatched to any gene: 11.

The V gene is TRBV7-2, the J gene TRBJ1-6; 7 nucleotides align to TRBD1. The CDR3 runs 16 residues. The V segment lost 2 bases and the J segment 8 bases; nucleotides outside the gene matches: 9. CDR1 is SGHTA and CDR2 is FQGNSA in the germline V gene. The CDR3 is CASSLRAGGVHSPLHF. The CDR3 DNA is TGTGCCAGCAGCTTAAGGGCAGGGGGAGTTCATTCACCCCTCCACTTT.

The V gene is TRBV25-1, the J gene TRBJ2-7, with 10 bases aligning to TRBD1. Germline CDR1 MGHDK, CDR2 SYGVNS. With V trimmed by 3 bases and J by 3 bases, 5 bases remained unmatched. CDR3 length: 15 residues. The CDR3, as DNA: TGTGCCAGCAGTGATGGGGGACAGGGGCACTACGAGCAGTACTTC. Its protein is CASSDGGQGHYEQYF.

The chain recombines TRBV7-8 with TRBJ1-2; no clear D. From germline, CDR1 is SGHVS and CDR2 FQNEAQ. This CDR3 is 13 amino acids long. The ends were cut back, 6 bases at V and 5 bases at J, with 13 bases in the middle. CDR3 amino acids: CASSYRAGYGYTF. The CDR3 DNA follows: TGTGCCAGCAGTTACCGAGCGGGATATGGCTACACCTTC.